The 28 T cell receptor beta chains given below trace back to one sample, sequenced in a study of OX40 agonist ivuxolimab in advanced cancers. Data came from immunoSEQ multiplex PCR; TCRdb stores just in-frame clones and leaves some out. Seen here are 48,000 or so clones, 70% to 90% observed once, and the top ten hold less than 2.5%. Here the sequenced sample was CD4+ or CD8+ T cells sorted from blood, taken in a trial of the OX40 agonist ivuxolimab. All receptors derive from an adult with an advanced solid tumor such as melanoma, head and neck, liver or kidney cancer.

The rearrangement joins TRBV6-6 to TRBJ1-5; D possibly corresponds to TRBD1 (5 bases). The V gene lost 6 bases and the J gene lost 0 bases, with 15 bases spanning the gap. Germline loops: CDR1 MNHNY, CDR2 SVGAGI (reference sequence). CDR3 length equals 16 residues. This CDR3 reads CASRDRDDYSNQPQHF. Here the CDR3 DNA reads TGTGCCAGCAGGGACCGGGACGACTATAGCAATCAGCCCCAGCATTTT.

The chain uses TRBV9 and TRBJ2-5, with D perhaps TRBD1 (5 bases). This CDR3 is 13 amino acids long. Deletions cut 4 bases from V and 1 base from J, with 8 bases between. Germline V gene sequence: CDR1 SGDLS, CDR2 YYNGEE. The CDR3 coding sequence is TGTGCCAGCAGCCCCCAGGGCCAAGAGACCCAGTACTTC. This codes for CASSPQGQETQYF.

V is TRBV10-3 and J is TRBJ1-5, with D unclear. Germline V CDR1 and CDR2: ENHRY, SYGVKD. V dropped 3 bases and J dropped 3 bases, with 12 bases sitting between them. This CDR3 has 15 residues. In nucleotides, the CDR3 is TGTGCCATCAGTGATATTTCAGGCGCCAATCAGCCCCAGCATTTT. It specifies CAISDISGANQPQHF.

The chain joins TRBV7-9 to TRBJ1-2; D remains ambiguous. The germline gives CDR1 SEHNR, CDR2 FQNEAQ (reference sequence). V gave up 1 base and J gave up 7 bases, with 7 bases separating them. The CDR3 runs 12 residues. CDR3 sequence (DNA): TGTGCCAGCAGCTTAGGGGAGACTGGCTACACCTTC. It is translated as CASSLGETGYTF.

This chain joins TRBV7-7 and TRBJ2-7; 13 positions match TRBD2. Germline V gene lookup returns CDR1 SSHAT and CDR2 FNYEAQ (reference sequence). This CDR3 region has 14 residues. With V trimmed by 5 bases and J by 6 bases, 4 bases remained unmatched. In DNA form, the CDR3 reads TGTGCCAGCAGCCCGGGACTAGCGGGGACCGAGCAGTACTTC. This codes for CASSPGLAGTEQYF.

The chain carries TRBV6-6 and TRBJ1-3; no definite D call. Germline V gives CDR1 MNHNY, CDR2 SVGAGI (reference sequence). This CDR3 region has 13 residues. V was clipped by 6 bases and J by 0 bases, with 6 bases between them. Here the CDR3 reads CASRTSSGNTIYF. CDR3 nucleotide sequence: TGTGCCAGCAGAACAAGCTCTGGAAACACCATATATTTT.

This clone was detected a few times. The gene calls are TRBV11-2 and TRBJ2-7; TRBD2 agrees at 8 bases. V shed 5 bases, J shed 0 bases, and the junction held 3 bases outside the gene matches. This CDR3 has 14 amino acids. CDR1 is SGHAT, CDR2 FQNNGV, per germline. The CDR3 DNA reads TGTGCCAGCAGCAGGAGCGGGAGCTCCTACGAGCAGTACTTC. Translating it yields CASSRSGSSYEQYF.

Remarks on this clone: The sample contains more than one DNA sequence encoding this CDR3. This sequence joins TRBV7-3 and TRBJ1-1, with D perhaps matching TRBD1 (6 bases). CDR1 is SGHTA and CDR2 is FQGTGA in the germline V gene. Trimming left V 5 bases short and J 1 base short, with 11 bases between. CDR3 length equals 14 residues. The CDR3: CASSPGHQNTEAFF. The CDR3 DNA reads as TGTGCCAGCAGCCCGGGACATCAGAACACTGAAGCTTTCTTT.

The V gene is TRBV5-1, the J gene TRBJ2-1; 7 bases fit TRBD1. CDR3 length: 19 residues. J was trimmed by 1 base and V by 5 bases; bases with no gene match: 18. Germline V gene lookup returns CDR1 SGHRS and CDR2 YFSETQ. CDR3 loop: CASSLIQGSFGSSYNEQFF. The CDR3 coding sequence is TGCGCCAGCAGTCTTATACAGGGGTCCTTTGGGTCGTCCTACAATGAGCAGTTCTTC.

CDR3 nucleotides: TGTGCCGACAGCGTCAGGGATCCCACAGATACGCAGTATTTT. This gives the protein CADSVRDPTDTQYF. The V call is TRBV2, the J call TRBJ2-3; possible D gene TRBD1, 5 bases. Germline loops: CDR1 SNHLY, CDR2 FYNNEI. The CDR3 covers 14 residues. V lost 11 bases to trimming and J lost 2 bases, with 17 bases between them.

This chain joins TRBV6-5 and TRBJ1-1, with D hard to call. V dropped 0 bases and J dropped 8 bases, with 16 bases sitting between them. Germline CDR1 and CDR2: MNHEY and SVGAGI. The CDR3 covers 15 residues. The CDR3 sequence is CASSYSTDLSGEAFF. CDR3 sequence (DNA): TGTGCCAGCAGTTACTCGACGGATCTGAGCGGCGAAGCTTTCTTT.

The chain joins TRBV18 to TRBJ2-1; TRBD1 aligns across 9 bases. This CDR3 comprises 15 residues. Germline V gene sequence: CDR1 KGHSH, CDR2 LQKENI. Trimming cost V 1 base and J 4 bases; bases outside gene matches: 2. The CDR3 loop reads CASSPLDRGYNEQFF. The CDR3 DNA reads TGTGCCAGCTCACCACTGGACAGGGGATACAATGAGCAGTTCTTC. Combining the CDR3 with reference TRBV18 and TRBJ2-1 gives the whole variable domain NAGVMQNPRHLVRRRGQEARLRCSPMKGHSHVYWYRQLPEEGLKFMVYLQKENIIDESGMPKERFSAEFPKEGPSILRIQQVVRGDSAAYFCASSPLDRGYNEQFFGPGTRLTVL.

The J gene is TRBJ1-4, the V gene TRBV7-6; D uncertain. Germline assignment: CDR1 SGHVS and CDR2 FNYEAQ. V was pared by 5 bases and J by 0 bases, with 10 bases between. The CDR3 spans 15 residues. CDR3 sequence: CASSPWPTTNEKLFF. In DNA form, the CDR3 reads TGTGCCAGCAGCCCTTGGCCGACAACTAATGAAAAACTGTTTTTT. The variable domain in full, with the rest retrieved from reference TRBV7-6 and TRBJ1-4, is GAGVSQSPRYKVTKRGQDVALRCDPISGHVSLYWYRQALGQGPEFLTYFNYEAQQDKSGLPNDRFSAERPEGSISTLTIQRTEQRDSAMYRCASSPWPTTNEKLFFGSGTQLSVL.

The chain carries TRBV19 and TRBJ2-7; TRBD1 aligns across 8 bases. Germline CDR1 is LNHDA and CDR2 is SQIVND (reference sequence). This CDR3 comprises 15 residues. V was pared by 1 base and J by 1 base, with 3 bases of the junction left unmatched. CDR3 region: CASSIANRGSYEQYF. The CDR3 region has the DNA TGTGCCAGTAGTATAGCGAACAGGGGGTCCTACGAGCAGTACTTC.

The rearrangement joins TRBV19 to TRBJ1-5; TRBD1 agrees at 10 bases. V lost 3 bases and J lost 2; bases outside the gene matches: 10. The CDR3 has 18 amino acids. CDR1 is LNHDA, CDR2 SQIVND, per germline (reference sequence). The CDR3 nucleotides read TGTGCCAGTAGTATCGGGACAGGGGCCCACGTGGGCAATCAGCCCCAGCATTTT. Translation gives CASSIGTGAHVGNQPQHF. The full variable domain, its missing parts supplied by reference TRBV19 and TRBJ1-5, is DGGITQSPKYLFRKEGQNVTLSCEQNLNHDAMYWYRQDPGQGLRLIYYSQIVNDFQKGDIAEGYSVSREKKESFPLTVTSAQKNPTAFYLCASSIGTGAHVGNQPQHFGDGTRLSIL.

CDR3 DNA sequence: TGTGCCAGCAGCTATAAGGGACCTAATCAGCCCCAGCATTTT. Residues: CASSYKGPNQPQHF. The V and J genes are TRBV27 and TRBJ1-5; D is perhaps TRBD1 (5 bases). The germline V gene has CDR1 MNHEY and CDR2 SMNVEV (reference sequence). This CDR3 has 14 amino acids. V was shortened by 6 bases and J by 4 bases, with 13 bases between the two germline ends.

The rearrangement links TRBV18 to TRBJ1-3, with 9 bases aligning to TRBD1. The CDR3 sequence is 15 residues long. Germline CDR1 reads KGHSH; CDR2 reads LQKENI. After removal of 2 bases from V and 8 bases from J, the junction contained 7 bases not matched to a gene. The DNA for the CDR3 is TGTGCCAGCTCACCAGGGACAGGGAATGGTGACACCATATATTTT. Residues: CASSPGTGNGDTIYF. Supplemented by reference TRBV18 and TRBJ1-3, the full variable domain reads NAGVMQNPRHLVRRRGQEARLRCSPMKGHSHVYWYRQLPEEGLKFMVYLQKENIIDESGMPKERFSAEFPKEGPSILRIQQVVRGDSAAYFCASSPGTGNGDTIYFGEGSWLTVV.

CDR3 nucleotides: TGTGCCAGCAGTCCGGGAACACGGGACTTCGAGGAACTGTTTTTT. Translated, it gives CASSPGTRDFEELFF. The rearrangement links TRBV27 to TRBJ1-4; tentatively, D is TRBD1 (5 bases). With 5 bases removed from V and 12 bases from J, the gap between germline ends came to 22 bases. Germline CDR1 MNHEY, CDR2 SMNVEV (reference sequence). The CDR3 runs to 15 residues.

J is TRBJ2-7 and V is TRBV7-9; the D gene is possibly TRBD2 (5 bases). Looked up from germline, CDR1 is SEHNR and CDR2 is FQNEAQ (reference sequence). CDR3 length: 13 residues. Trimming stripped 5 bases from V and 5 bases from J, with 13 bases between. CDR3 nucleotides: TGTGCCAGCAGCAAACGGGATGCACACGAGCAGTACTTC. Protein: CASSKRDAHEQYF.

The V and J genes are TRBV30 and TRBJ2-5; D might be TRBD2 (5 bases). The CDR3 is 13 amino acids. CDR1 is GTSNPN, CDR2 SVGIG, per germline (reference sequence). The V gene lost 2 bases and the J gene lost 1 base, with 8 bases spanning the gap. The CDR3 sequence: CAWSKGVQETQYF. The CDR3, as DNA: TGTGCCTGGAGTAAGGGAGTCCAAGAGACCCAGTACTTC.

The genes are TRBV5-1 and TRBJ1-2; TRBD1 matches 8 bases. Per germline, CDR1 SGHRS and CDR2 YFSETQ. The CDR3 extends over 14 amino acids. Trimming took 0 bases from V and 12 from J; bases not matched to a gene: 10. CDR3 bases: TGCGCCAGCAGCTTGGATATGGACAGGGCCGTAAACACCTTC. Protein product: CASSLDMDRAVNTF.

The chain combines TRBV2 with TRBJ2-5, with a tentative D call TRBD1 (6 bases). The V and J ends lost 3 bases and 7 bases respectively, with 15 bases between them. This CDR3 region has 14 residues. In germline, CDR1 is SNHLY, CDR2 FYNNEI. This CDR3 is CASSEIVQGVTQYF. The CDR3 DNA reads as TGTGCCAGCAGTGAGATAGTACAGGGAGTGACCCAGTACTTC.

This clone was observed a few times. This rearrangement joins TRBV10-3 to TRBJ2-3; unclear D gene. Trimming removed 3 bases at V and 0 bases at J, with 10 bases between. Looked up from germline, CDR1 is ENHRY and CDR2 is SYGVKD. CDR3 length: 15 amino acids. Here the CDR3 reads CAISDLSPSTDTQYF. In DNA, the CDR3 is TGTGCCATCAGTGACTTAAGCCCTAGCACAGATACGCAGTATTTT.

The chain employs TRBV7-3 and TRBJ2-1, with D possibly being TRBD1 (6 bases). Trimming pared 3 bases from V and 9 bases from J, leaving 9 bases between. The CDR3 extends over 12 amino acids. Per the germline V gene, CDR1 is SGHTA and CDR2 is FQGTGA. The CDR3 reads CASSFTGFEQFF. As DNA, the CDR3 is TGTGCCAGCAGCTTCACAGGGTTTGAGCAGTTCTTC.

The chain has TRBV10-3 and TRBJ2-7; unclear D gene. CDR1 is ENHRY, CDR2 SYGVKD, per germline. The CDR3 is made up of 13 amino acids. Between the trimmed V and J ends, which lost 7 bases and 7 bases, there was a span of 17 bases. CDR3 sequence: CAINRAPSWEQYF. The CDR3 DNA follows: TGTGCCATCAATAGGGCACCCTCGTGGGAGCAGTACTTC.

The CDR3, as DNA: TGTGCCATCGGGGACAGGACCCACAATGAGCAGTTCTTC. Translating gives CAIGDRTHNEQFF. V gene TRBV7-2 combines with J gene TRBJ2-1; 8 nucleotides match TRBD1. This CDR3 has 13 amino acids. Losses at the gene ends were 10 bases for V and 5 bases for J; bases not matched to a gene: 7. The germline gives CDR1 SGHTA, CDR2 FQGNSA.

CDR3 in amino acids: CASSRGDSQETQYF. CDR3 sequence (DNA): TGTGCCAGCAGCCGAGGGGACAGCCAAGAGACCCAGTACTTC. This sequence joins TRBV9 and TRBJ2-5; 7 bases match TRBD1. This CDR3 comprises 14 residues. J was trimmed by 1 base and V by 4 bases; bases with no gene match: 4. From germline, CDR1 is SGDLS and CDR2 YYNGEE.

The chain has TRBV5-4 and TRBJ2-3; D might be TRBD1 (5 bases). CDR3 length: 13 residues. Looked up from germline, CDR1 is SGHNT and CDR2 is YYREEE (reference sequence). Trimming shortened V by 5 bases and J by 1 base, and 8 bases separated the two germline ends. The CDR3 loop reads CASSGAGTDTQYF. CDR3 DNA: TGTGCCAGCAGTGGGGCGGGCACAGATACGCAGTATTTT.